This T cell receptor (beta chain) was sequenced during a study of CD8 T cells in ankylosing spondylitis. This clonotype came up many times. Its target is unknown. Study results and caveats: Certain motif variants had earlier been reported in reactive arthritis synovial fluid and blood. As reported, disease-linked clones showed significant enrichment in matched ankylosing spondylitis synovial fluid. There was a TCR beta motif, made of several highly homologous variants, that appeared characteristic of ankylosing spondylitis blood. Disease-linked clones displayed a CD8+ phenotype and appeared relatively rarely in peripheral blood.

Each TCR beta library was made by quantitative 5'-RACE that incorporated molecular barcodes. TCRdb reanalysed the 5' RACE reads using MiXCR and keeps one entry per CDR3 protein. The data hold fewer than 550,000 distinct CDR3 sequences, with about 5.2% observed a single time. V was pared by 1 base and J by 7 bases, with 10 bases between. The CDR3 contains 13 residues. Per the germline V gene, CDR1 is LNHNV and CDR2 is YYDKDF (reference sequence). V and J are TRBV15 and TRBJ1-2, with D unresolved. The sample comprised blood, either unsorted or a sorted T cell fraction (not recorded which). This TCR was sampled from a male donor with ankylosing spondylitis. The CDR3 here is CATSRAERAGYTF. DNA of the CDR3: TGTGCCACCAGCAGAGCAGAGAGGGCTGGCTACACCTTC.